Listed below are T cell receptor beta chains from one sample, sequenced in a study of T-cell reconstitution after alpha-beta-depleted transplantation in children. TCRdb re-called the PCR reads with MiXCR, one entry per CDR3 protein. The sample has around 800,000 distinct CDR3 sequences; 15% to 20% are singletons. The sample consisted of PBMCs, mostly from graft donor cells, taken 360 days after TCRalphabeta/CD19-depleted stem cell transplant. All receptors come from a male patient aged 10-17 years who had a stem cell transplant for acute lymphoblastic leukemia, so the T cells may come from the graft donor. Both conserved end residues are part of each CDR3. D genes are given only for firm matches. Clone sizes are given selectively: once, few, many, or a class where the clone is expanded.

CDR3aa | CDR3nt | j_gene | v_gene | d_gene | abundance | len
CASSPWTSVSTDTQYF | TGTGCCAGCAGTCCTTGGACTAGCGTGAGCACAGATACGCAGTATTTT | TRBJ2-3 | TRBV12-3/TRBV12-4 | TRBD2 | few | 16
CASRPEPGQGNGNTEAFF | TGTGCCAGCAGACCCGAACCGGGACAGGGCAACGGGAACACTGAAGCTTTCTTT | TRBJ1-1 | TRBV9 | TRBD1 | many | 18
CASSLAYRQGGRYGYTF | TGCGCCAGCAGCTTGGCCTATCGACAGGGTGGGAGGTATGGCTACACCTTC | TRBJ1-2 | TRBV5-1 | TRBD1 | few | 17
CASPSHESSYEQYF | TGTGCCAGCCCTTCTCATGAAAGCTCCTACGAGCAGTACTTC | TRBJ2-7 | TRBV6-1 | NA | NA | 14
CSASLPATTDTQYF | TGCAGTGCTAGTTTGCCGGCTACTACAGATACGCAGTATTTT | TRBJ2-3 | TRBV20-1 | NA | few | 14
CASSSTQMRTGGASEQYF | TGTGCCAGCAGCTCAACCCAAATGAGGACAGGGGGCGCGTCCGAGCAGTACTTC | TRBJ2-7 | TRBV11-1 | TRBD1 | few | 18
CSAVGPNEQFF | TGCAGCGCAGTAGGGCCCAATGAGCAGTTCTTC | TRBJ2-1 | TRBV29-1 | NA | NA | 11
CASSPGRRGYEQYF | TGTGCCAGCAGCCCCGGGAGACGTGGGTACGAGCAGTACTTC | TRBJ2-7 | TRBV7-9 | NA | NA | 14
CSVGVDSSYEQYF | TGCAGCGTTGGCGTGGACAGCTCCTACGAGCAGTACTTC | TRBJ2-7 | TRBV29-1 | NA | few | 13
CASSPRLWGGEAFF | TGTGCCAGCAGCCCCAGGTTATGGGGTGGTGAAGCTTTCTTT | TRBJ1-1 | TRBV7-8 | NA | few | 14
CASSFTGGRREQFF | TGTGCCAGCAGCTTTACAGGGGGACGGCGTGAGCAGTTCTTC | TRBJ2-1 | TRBV12-3/TRBV12-4 | TRBD1 | few | 14
CASSSWTSGKWELFF | TGTGCCAGCAGCTCGTGGACTAGCGGGAAGTGGGAGCTGTTTTTT | TRBJ2-2 | TRBV7-9 | TRBD2 | few | 15
CSARDQSARAYNEQFF | TGCAGTGCTAGAGATCAGTCGGCTAGGGCATACAATGAGCAGTTCTTC | TRBJ2-1 | TRBV20-1 | NA | NA | 16
CASRQGAGELFF | TGTGCCAGCAGACAGGGAGCCGGGGAGCTGTTTTTT | TRBJ2-2 | TRBV25-1 | NA | many | 12
CASTPEAGETQYF | TGTGCCAGCACCCCCGAAGCGGGCGAGACCCAGTACTTC | TRBJ2-5 | TRBV7-9 | NA | few | 13
CASSLSDRVDEQFF | TGTGCCAGCAGCCTCTCAGACAGGGTCGATGAGCAGTTCTTC | TRBJ2-1 | TRBV7-9 | TRBD1 | few | 14
CASSNALWVGTQYF | TGTGCCAGCAGTAACGCTCTCTGGGTGGGGACCCAGTACTTC | TRBJ2-5 | TRBV6-6 | NA | NA | 14
CASRAGDRGEGYTF | TGTGCCAGCCGGGCCGGAGACAGAGGGGAGGGCTACACCTTC | TRBJ1-2 | TRBV12-3/TRBV12-4 | NA | few | 14
CASSEGGSYGYTF | TGCGCCAGCAGCGAGGGGGGAAGCTATGGCTACACCTTC | TRBJ1-2 | TRBV5-1 | NA | few | 13
CATSGARRTEAFF | TGTGCCACCAGTGGGGCTAGGCGAACTGAAGCTTTCTTT | TRBJ1-1 | TRBV24-1 | NA | NA | 13
CASRRTALEAFF | TGTGCCAGCAGACGGACAGCGCTTGAAGCTTTCTTT | TRBJ1-1 | TRBV12-3/TRBV12-4 | NA | NA | 12
CSARDPSSGSGWGDTQYF | TGCAGTGCTAGAGACCCTTCGAGCGGTAGCGGGTGGGGAGATACGCAGTATTTT | TRBJ2-3 | TRBV20-1 | TRBD2 | few | 18
CASSAGTSGGGELFF | TGCGCCAGCAGCGCCGGGACTAGTGGTGGCGGGGAGCTGTTTTTT | TRBJ2-2 | TRBV5-1 | TRBD2 | few | 15
CASSSGQPPYEQYF | TGCGCCAGCAGCTCGGGACAGCCACCCTACGAGCAGTACTTC | TRBJ2-7 | TRBV5-1 | TRBD1 | many | 14
CASSRTASTTYEQYF | TGTGCCAGCAGCCGTACGGCTAGCACTACCTACGAGCAGTACTTC | TRBJ2-7 | TRBV3-1 | NA | few | 15
CSASGNTEAFF | TGCAGTGCTAGCGGTAACACTGAAGCTTTCTTT | TRBJ1-1 | TRBV20-1 | NA | many | 11
CASSLGLAGSRSYEQYF | TGTGCCAGCAGTTTGGGGCTAGCGGGATCTCGCTCCTACGAGCAGTACTTC | TRBJ2-7 | TRBV12-3/TRBV12-4 | TRBD2 | many | 17
CASSFFLRDRVGGEQFF | TGTGCCAGCAGCTTCTTCCTCCGGGACAGGGTCGGAGGTGAGCAGTTCTTC | TRBJ2-1 | TRBV7-8 | TRBD1 | NA | 17
CAIGSLYGTIPGEQYF | TGTGCCATCGGATCCCTTTACGGGACGATCCCGGGGGAGCAGTACTTC | TRBJ2-7 | TRBV10-3 | NA | few | 16
CASSLGLTDGYTF | TGCGCCAGCAGCTTGGGTCTGACAGATGGCTACACCTTC | TRBJ1-2 | TRBV5-1 | NA | NA | 13
CAISDGTANEKLFF | TGTGCCATCAGTGATGGGACAGCTAATGAAAAACTGTTTTTT | TRBJ1-4 | TRBV10-3 | TRBD1 | NA | 14
CASSESGRGDTGELFF | TGCGCCAGCAGTGAGTCGGGGAGGGGGGACACCGGGGAGCTGTTTTTT | TRBJ2-2 | TRBV10-1 | NA | few | 16
CASSEEWDSASYEQYF | TGTGCCAGCAGTGAGGAGTGGGACAGCGCGTCCTACGAGCAGTACTTC | TRBJ2-7 | TRBV25-1 | TRBD1 | NA | 16
CASSEGTSKGRNEQFF | TGTGCCAGCAGTGAGGGGACTAGCAAAGGGCGCAATGAGCAGTTCTTC | TRBJ2-1 | TRBV25-1 | TRBD2 | few | 16
CSVVLAGSGEQYF | TGCAGCGTTGTACTAGCGGGATCTGGGGAGCAGTACTTC | TRBJ2-7 | TRBV29-1 | TRBD2 | NA | 13
CASSPRDGLQNEQFF | TGTGCCAGCAGCCCCCGGGACGGCCTACAGAATGAGCAGTTCTTC | TRBJ2-1 | TRBV7-9 | NA | many | 15
CSVERDSPWGYTF | TGCAGCGTTGAAAGAGACAGCCCTTGGGGCTACACCTTC | TRBJ1-2 | TRBV29-1 | NA | few | 13
CASSRELRSYEQYF | TGTGCCAGCAGCCGGGAGCTGCGCTCCTACGAGCAGTACTTC | TRBJ2-7 | TRBV14 | NA | few | 14
CASSQDPRDSPYNEQFF | TGCGCCAGCAGCCAAGATCCACGGGACAGTCCTTACAATGAGCAGTTCTTC | TRBJ2-1 | TRBV4-1 | TRBD1 | many | 17
CASSLSGLVSDTQYF | TGTGCCAGCAGCCTAAGCGGGCTGGTTTCAGATACGCAGTATTTT | TRBJ2-3 | TRBV7-3 | NA | NA | 15
CASSLRTGMHEQFF | TGCGCCAGCAGCTTGCGGACAGGGATGCATGAGCAGTTCTTC | TRBJ2-1 | TRBV5-1 | TRBD1 | NA | 14
CASSYPGQLNNYGYTF | TGTGCCAGCAGCTATCCGGGACAGCTTAATAACTATGGCTACACCTTC | TRBJ1-2 | TRBV6-2/TRBV6-3 | TRBD1 | NA | 16
CASITDRHSGANVLTF | TGTGCCAGCATAACGGACAGGCACTCTGGGGCCAACGTCCTGACTTTC | TRBJ2-6 | TRBV2 | TRBD1 | NA | 16
CAISESGGNNSPLHF | TGTGCCATCAGTGAGTCGGGGGGTAATAATTCACCCCTCCACTTT | TRBJ1-6 | TRBV10-3 | NA | NA | 15
CASSLWGTDTQYF | TGCGCCAGCAGCTTGTGGGGAACAGATACGCAGTATTTT | TRBJ2-3 | TRBV5-1 | NA | many | 13
CSASDWVTGYTF | TGCAGTGCTAGTGATTGGGTTACCGGCTACACCTTC | TRBJ1-2 | TRBV20-1 | NA | NA | 12
CASSSLASDLYNEQFF | TGCGCCAGCAGCTCCCTGGCATCTGATCTGTACAATGAGCAGTTCTTC | TRBJ2-1 | TRBV5-1 | NA | NA | 16
CSVHPDAPWDRGEQFF | TGCAGCGTTCACCCGGACGCCCCTTGGGACAGGGGGGAGCAGTTCTTC | TRBJ2-1 | TRBV29-1 | TRBD1 | few | 16
CASSFGRELQETQYF | TGCGCCAGCAGCTTCGGCCGGGAGCTGCAAGAGACCCAGTACTTC | TRBJ2-5 | TRBV5-1 | NA | few | 15
CASSLAYRGSNEQFF | TGTGCCAGCAGCTTAGCGTATCGGGGCAGCAATGAGCAGTTCTTC | TRBJ2-1 | TRBV7-6 | NA | few | 15
CASNPRGDRVRDTQYF | TGTGCCAGCAACCCGCGAGGGGATCGGGTACGGGATACGCAGTATTTT | TRBJ2-3 | TRBV5-5 | NA | NA | 16
CAFSRQDLYGYTF | TGTGCTTTTAGTCGACAGGACCTTTATGGCTACACCTTC | TRBJ1-2 | TRBV5-6 | NA | few | 13
CASSLHETSYEQYF | TGTGCCAGCTCACTACACGAAACCTCCTACGAGCAGTACTTC | TRBJ2-7 | TRBV18 | NA | NA | 14
CASSSSDRRDYGYTF | TGTGCCAGCAGCTCATCGGACAGGAGGGACTATGGCTACACCTTC | TRBJ1-2 | TRBV7-9 | TRBD1 | NA | 15
CATSREASVRYEQYF | TGTGCCACCAGCAGAGAAGCTAGTGTCCGCTACGAGCAGTACTTC | TRBJ2-7 | TRBV15 | NA | few | 15
CATSRRGDTGELFF | TGTGCCACCAGCAGGAGGGGAGACACCGGGGAGCTGTTTTTT | TRBJ2-2 | TRBV15 | NA | NA | 14
CASSQAVAGGQYEQFF | TGCGCCAGCAGCCAAGCGGTAGCGGGAGGCCAATATGAGCAGTTCTTC | TRBJ2-1 | TRBV4-1 | TRBD2 | NA | 16